These T cell receptor beta chains were read from a single sample in a study of graft-versus-host responses after intestinal transplantation. These receptors lack a known antigen. Measured with immunoSEQ multiplex PCR; TCRdb has only the in-frame clones, and not every one. The sample comprises 70,000 to 95,000 clones, over 85% of which are singletons, and approximately 1.1% rests with the top ten. The sample in question was unstimulated CD8+ T cells sorted from spleen or lymph node cells, obtained before transplant. The receptors shown here come from a human donor who was the organ donor for an intestinal transplant. The CDR3 runs from the conserved cysteine through the conserved F or W. Fields, in order: clone size, CDR3 length, D gene, J gene, V gene, CDR3 protein, CDR3 DNA. D genes are given only for firm matches. Clone size appears in some rows only: once, few, many, or a class for an expanded clone.

. 14 . TRBJ1-5 TRBV7-9 CASSSPGRYQPQHF TGTGCCAGCAGCTCCCCGGGTCGGTATCAGCCCCAGCATTTT
once 15 . TRBJ2-7 TRBV10-3 CAISDPMAGAYEQYF TGTGCCATCAGCGACCCAATGGCGGGTGCCTACGAGCAGTACTTC
. 14 . TRBJ2-7 TRBV9 CASSRGVALYEQYF TGTGCCAGCAGCCGAGGAGTTGCGCTCTACGAGCAGTACTTC
. 14 . TRBJ1-1 TRBV29-1 CSVSTENMNTEAFF TGCAGCGTATCGACAGAGAACATGAACACTGAAGCTTTCTTT
. 16 . TRBJ1-1 TRBV6-6 CASSYSSQGMNTEAFF TGTGCCAGCAGTTACTCGTCCCAGGGCATGAACACTGAAGCTTTCTTT
. 14 . TRBJ1-1 TRBV4-1 CASSQDPGIPEAFF TGCGCCAGCAGCCAAGATCCAGGGATCCCTGAAGCTTTCTTT
. 15 . TRBJ2-2 TRBV19 CASSAFAGLTGELFF TGTGCCAGTAGTGCCTTCGCGGGGCTTACCGGGGAGCTGTTTTTT
. 16 TRBD2 TRBJ2-1 TRBV27 CASSLSGLAGSNEQFF TGTGCCAGCAGTTTATCTGGGCTAGCGGGTTCCAATGAGCAGTTCTTC
. 14 . TRBJ1-2 TRBV5-1 CASSWGTREYGYTF TGCGCCAGCAGCTGGGGGACTCGCGAGTATGGCTACACCTTC
. 15 TRBD2 TRBJ2-1 TRBV7-9 CASSLSGRSYNEQFF TGTGCCAGCAGCCTTAGCGGGCGCTCCTACAATGAGCAGTTCTTC
. 17 . TRBJ1-1 TRBV5-8 CASSLVRRQGMNTEAFF TGTGCCAGCAGCTTAGTGCGTCGGCAGGGGATGAACACTGAAGCTTTCTTT
. 19 TRBD2 TRBJ2-3 TRBV4-3 CASSQGPAGGTSSTDTQYF TGCGCCAGCAGCCAAGGACCAGCGGGAGGGACGTCTAGCACAGATACGCAGTATTTT
. 14 . TRBJ1-5 TRBV6-1 CASRDYRVWQPQHF TGTGCCAGCAGAGATTACAGGGTCTGGCAGCCCCAGCATTTT
. 11 . TRBJ1-1 TRBV29-1 CSVEYGFEAFF TGCAGCGTTGAGTACGGTTTTGAAGCTTTCTTT
once 15 . TRBJ1-5 TRBV19 CASSWLAGYTQPQHF TGTGCCAGTAGTTGGTTGGCAGGTTATACGCAGCCCCAGCATTTT
. 15 . TRBJ2-1 TRBV7-9 CASSSDTATYNEQFF TGTGCCAGCAGTTCAGACACGGCCACCTACAATGAGCAGTTCTTC
. 14 . TRBJ2-3 TRBV10-3 CAISNRAPTDTQYF TGTGCCATCAGCAACAGGGCGCCCACAGATACGCAGTATTTT
. 13 . TRBJ2-7 TRBV19 CATSWRGGGEQYF TGTGCCACTTCCTGGAGGGGGGGCGGCGAGCAGTACTTC
. 15 . TRBJ1-5 TRBV6-5 CASSKFRGRDQPQHF TGTGCCAGCAGTAAGTTCCGGGGTAGGGATCAGCCCCAGCATTTT
once 14 . TRBJ2-1 TRBV11-2 CASSLDAGGDEQFF TGTGCCAGCAGCTTAGATGCCGGTGGTGATGAGCAGTTCTTC
. 16 . TRBJ2-3 TRBV5-5 CASSTLGGTGTDTQYF TGTGCCAGCAGCACCCTCGGCGGGACGGGGACAGATACGCAGTATTTT
. 16 TRBD2 TRBJ2-1 TRBV15 CATSSRLAGGPGEQFF TGTGCCACCAGCAGCCGGCTAGCGGGAGGGCCGGGTGAGCAGTTCTTC
. 15 . TRBJ2-7 TRBV7-8 CASSLGGGETYEQYF TGTGCCAGCAGCTTAGGAGGCGGGGAGACCTACGAGCAGTACTTC
once 15 . TRBJ2-2 TRBV7-8 CASSLGPTNTGELFF TGTGCCAGCAGCTTAGGGCCAACGAACACCGGGGAGCTGTTTTTT
. 15 TRBD1 TRBJ1-1 TRBV7-9 CASSLGTGRETEAFF TGTGCCAGCAGCTTAGGGACAGGGCGGGAGACTGAAGCTTTCTTT
. 14 . TRBJ1-2 TRBV7-2 CASSLGTGSYGYTF TGTGCCAGCAGCTTAGGTACAGGGTCCTATGGCTACACCTTC
once 13 . TRBJ2-1 TRBV5-1 CASSLEGNNEQFF TGCGCCAGCAGCTTGGAGGGGAACAATGAGCAGTTCTTC
. 14 . TRBJ1-4 TRBV7-2 CASSLDSQDEKLFF TGTGCCAGCAGCTTGGACAGTCAGGATGAAAAACTGTTTTTT
. 17 . TRBJ2-1 TRBV5-4 CASSLAPLSGLSGMQFF TGTGCCAGCAGCTTAGCCCCCCTTAGCGGTTTAAGTGGCATGCAGTTCTTC
. 15 TRBD2 TRBJ2-1 TRBV7-9 CASLGLAGGGNEQFF TGTGCCAGCCTAGGGCTAGCGGGAGGGGGGAATGAGCAGTTCTTC
. 14 . TRBJ1-2 TRBV7-6 CASSLGRGAQGYTF TGTGCCAGCAGCTTAGGCCGGGGGGCGCAGGGCTACACCTTC
. 18 TRBD2 TRBJ2-5 TRBV4-2 CASSPVRGLAGTPETQYF TGTGCCAGCAGCCCCGTTCGGGGGCTAGCGGGGACGCCGGAGACCCAGTACTTC
. 15 TRBD2 TRBJ2-5 TRBV9 CASSVVGSGGETQYF TGTGCCAGCAGCGTAGTGGGTAGCGGGGGAGAGACCCAGTACTTC
. 12 . TRBJ1-2 TRBV19 CASAVGVSGYTF TGTGCCAGTGCTGTGGGAGTCTCCGGCTACACCTTC
. 12 TRBD1 TRBJ1-2 TRBV9 CASSRTGYGYTF TGTGCCAGCAGCAGGACAGGGTATGGCTACACCTTC
. 16 . TRBJ2-1 TRBV27 CASSPSSTSSYNEQFF TGTGCCAGCAGCCCTTCCTCGACAAGCTCCTACAATGAGCAGTTCTTC
. 17 TRBD2 TRBJ2-1 TRBV4-3 CASSHSAGTSAYNEQFF TGCGCCAGCAGCCACTCGGCCGGGACTAGCGCCTACAATGAGCAGTTCTTC
. 11 . TRBJ2-7 TRBV4-2 CASSRAYEQYF TGTGCCAGCAGTCGAGCCTACGAGCAGTACTTC
once 15 . TRBJ1-5 TRBV27 CASSPGMGAFQPQHF TGTGCCAGCAGCCCCGGCATGGGAGCGTTTCAGCCCCAGCATTTT
. 16 . TRBJ1-5 TRBV11-2 CASSLGSRFGNQPQHF TGTGCCAGCAGCTTAGGTAGTCGGTTTGGCAATCAGCCCCAGCATTTT
few 12 . TRBJ1-1 TRBV2 CASSRRNTEAFF TGTGCCAGCAGTCGCAGGAACACTGAAGCTTTCTTT
. 17 . TRBJ1-2 TRBV7-9 CASSPIGRGPSEYGYTF TGTGCCAGCAGCCCCATCGGTAGGGGCCCCTCTGAATACGGTTACACCTTC
. 12 . TRBJ1-1 TRBV7-9 CASSFGNTEAFF TGTGCCAGCAGCTTCGGGAACACTGAAGCTTTCTTT
. 15 . TRBJ2-7 TRBV9 CASSVGLGSSYEQYF TGTGCCAGCAGCGTAGGTTTGGGGAGCTCCTACGAGCAGTACTTC
. 15 TRBD2 TRBJ2-3 TRBV2 CASLGLATETDTQYF TGTGCCAGCTTGGGACTAGCGACTGAAACAGATACGCAGTATTTT